The sequence of this TCR beta chain was determined in a study of T cell repertoires in cytomegalovirus infection. CDR1 is KGHDR and CDR2 is SFDVKD in the germline V gene. The CDR3 runs to 16 residues. V lost 10 bases and J lost 6, with 23 bases in between. In TCRdb, the reads were re-called with MiXCR into one record per CDR3 protein. Of about 740,000 distinct CDR3 sequences listed, approximately 40% are singletons. This clonotype showed up just once. This TCR came from a human donor in good health (CMV status not recorded). Some clones in this sample may be carry-over from other donors' samples. The sample consisted of PBMCs. The chain links TRBV24-1 to TRBJ2-2; a possible D gene is TRBD2 (5 bases). The CDR3 DNA reads TGTGCCACTAAAGTTCGGGGAGAAAGGTGTTCCGGGGAGCTGTTTTTT. Translating it yields CATKVRGERCSGELFF.